The clone carrying this T cell receptor (beta chain) was seen many times. Its antigen is unidentified. This entry belongs to a study of early T cells in non-severe SARS-CoV-2 infection. Across the whole study: Alpha and beta chains were unpaired, from unsorted whole-blood bulk RNA. Study results and caveats: Private and CD4 specificities were missed by VDJdb matching, skewed to anti-spike CD8.

Individual cDNA molecules received unique molecular identifiers during library preparation. TCRdb independently ran MiXCR on the 5' RACE reads; one entry per CDR3 protein. Among about 30,000 distinct CDR3 sequences listed, about 5% were seen once. Germline-derived CDR1 and CDR2 are SGHNT and YENEEA. CDR3 size: 12 residues. Deletions cut 0 bases from V and 7 bases from J, with 6 bases between. The sequencing input was whole blood. The chain has TRBV11-3 and TRBJ1-1, with no clear D. This clonotype was sampled from an adult who was a healthcare worker with PCR-confirmed SARS-CoV-2 infection or an uninfected control (not recorded which). CDR3 region: CASSLDHSEAFF. CDR3 nucleotide sequence: TGTGCCAGCAGCTTAGATCACAGTGAAGCTTTCTTT.